This T cell receptor beta chain comes out of a study of spatial heterogeneity in lung cancer. Study overall: Sequencing consistently turned up more beta-chain sequences than alpha-chain sequences.

Documented time point: sample taken at primary tumor resection. Without sorting, whole RNA was sequenced from tumor, nontumor lung or frozen PBMC. Samples were obtained from approximately 76 donors, all untreated early-stage non-small cell lung cancer patients. V lost 4 bases to trimming and J lost 2 bases; unmatched junction nucleotides: 6. The CDR3 runs 14 residues. The germline CDR1 and CDR2 sequences are DFQATT and SNEGSKA (reference sequence). By frequency in the sample, this clonotype is medium-sized. A library made for alpha chains picked up this beta chain off target, so its size means little. TCR cDNA molecules were tagged individually, and each one carried a unique molecular identifier. In TCRdb, the 5' RACE reads were re-called with MiXCR into one record per CDR3 protein. The table lists several thousand distinct CDR3 sequences, about 6% of them singletons, with 9% in the top ten.

The V call is TRBV20-1, the J call TRBJ2-5; 8 bases match TRBD2. The origin of this receptor is a female donor with early-stage non-small cell lung cancer. This specimen consisted of normal lung tissue next to the tumor, obtained at surgery. CDR3 in DNA: TGCAGTGCTATGGCTAGCGGGTCTCAAGAGACCCAGTACTTC. This gives the protein CSAMASGSQETQYF.